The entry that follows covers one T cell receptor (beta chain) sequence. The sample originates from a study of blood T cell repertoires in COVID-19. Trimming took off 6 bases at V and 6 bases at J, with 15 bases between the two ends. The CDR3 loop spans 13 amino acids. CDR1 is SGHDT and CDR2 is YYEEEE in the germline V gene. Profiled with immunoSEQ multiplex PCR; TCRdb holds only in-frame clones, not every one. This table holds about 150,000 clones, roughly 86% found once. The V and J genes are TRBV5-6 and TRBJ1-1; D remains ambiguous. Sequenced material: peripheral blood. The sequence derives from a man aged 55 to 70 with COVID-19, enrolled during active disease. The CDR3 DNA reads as TGTGCCAGCACCGCAGGTTCACGAGCTGAAGCTTTCTTT. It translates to CASTAGSRAEAFF.